This TCR beta chain was captured in a study of T cells in Graves' hyperthyroidism and ophthalmopathy. Researchers amplified the TCR beta CDR3 regions from RNA transcripts. HTBI primers drove first-round RT-PCR of the TCR CDR3. TCRdb ran MiXCR on the multiplex PCR reads and lists one entry per CDR3 protein. Of 600,000 or so distinct CDR3 sequences in the sample, 35% to 55% were seen once. Trimming at V came to 5 bases and at J to 6 bases, leaving 2 bases not matched to a gene. Germline CDR1 reads KGHDR; CDR2 reads SFDVKD. The CDR3 covers 13 residues. General study points: Blood shared most expanded thyroid clonotypes above 0.001. Ophthalmopathy was told apart from stable hyperthyroidism by a 13 V-J model. Ophthalmopathy, as predicted by the model, came a median around 6.7 months after the prediction.

About this clonotype: Its matching antigen is unknown.

This chain links TRBV24-1 with TRBJ2-7, with TRBD2 matching 11 bases. Sequences were obtained from peripheral blood or thyroid tissue (not recorded which). The receptor's source is a young woman with Graves' hyperthyroidism. The CDR3 DNA reads TGTGCCACCAGTGGTCTAGCGGGGGGCGAGCAGTACTTC. This codes for CATSGLAGGEQYF.